This T cell receptor beta chain was captured by sequencing in a study of shared T cell receptors in the human thymus. Germline V gene lookup returns CDR1 SQVTM and CDR2 ANQGSEA. CDR3 size: 16 residues. J lost 1 base, V lost 0 bases, and 8 bases had no gene match. Clones were read by immunoSEQ multiplex PCR, and TCRdb kept only the in-frame ones, dropping some. Here the sample spans under 700,000 clones, 70% to 80% being singletons. These data were likewise used in another study, on human thymus T cells. This second report adds: Resections removed during corrective heart surgery provided the thymus tissue used. V and J genes seemed to be used with bias in thymic and blood repertoires. Related studies found that unrelated individuals share highly overlapping thymic repertoires.

The sequenced sample consisted of thymocytes. The chain uses TRBV29-1 and TRBJ2-7; 8 bases are shared with TRBD1. The receptor's source is a boy in the first two years of life with a congenital heart defect. The CDR3 is CSVEEDRTGRSYEQYF. In DNA form, the CDR3 reads TGCAGCGTTGAAGAAGACAGGACAGGGAGGTCCTACGAGCAGTACTTC.